This TCR beta chain was sequenced for a study of the immune and genomic landscape of osteosarcoma (dated by TCRdb to the early 2020s). Regarding the complete study: The overall cohort comprised 48 pediatric and adult patients with high-grade osteosarcoma, with a median age at diagnosis of approximately 30 years (range about 5-85). To characterize the osteosarcoma immunogenomic landscape, the TCR sequencing results were combined with transcriptome, protein array and immunostaining data. In the overall cohort, more than 45% of patients were male, and localized disease at diagnosis was presented by about 77% of patients. To define immunogenic potential, the study profiled osteosarcoma specimens using whole genome, RNA and T-cell receptor sequencing, along with immunohistochemistry and reverse phase protein arrays. Each of three patients provided a couple of samples from the same tumor site. Poor-risk disease was overrepresented in the cohort, as 73% of patients had an unfavorable pathologic response to standard therapy and over 60% were deceased. The goal of the study was to explain why immune checkpoint inhibitors show limited clinical activity in osteosarcoma.

The research as a whole found: Along with the frozen tumor specimens, matched blood was collected from just a couple of patients. In five cases a single hyperexpanded clone dominated the repertoire, and each of those five cases had fewer than 100 T-cell clonotypes. Higher TCR productive clonality was observed in the immune-hot C3 cluster than in the cold C1 cluster, although TCR productive clonality remained low overall. Clonality benchmarks came from external normal skin and healthy peripheral blood data rather than matched normal tissue. Because osteosarcoma is rare and all possible samples were collected, sample size was not determined by any statistical method. Overall, productive TCR clonality was low, with an average of 0.09 and a maximum of 0.3, which suggests limited T-cell clonal expansion.

TCR beta chain CDR3 regions were immunosequenced using the ImmunoSEQ Assay (Adaptive Biotechnologies). The authors processed their data as follows. TCRB rearrangements, read counts, read proportions and gene usage were exported through the ImmunoSEQ Analyzer platform. T-cell clonality was calculated on productive rearrangements as 1 minus Pielou's evenness. In the clonal space homeostasis analysis, clonotypes were binned as rare, small, medium, large or hyperexpanded (0.01 to 1 of the repertoire). TCR productive clonality was compared across immune clusters C1, C2 and C3 using the Wilcoxon rank sum test. TCRdb mirrors the immuneACCESS table, restricted to in-frame sequences. Some clones are absent from its copies; in checked studies, under half trace to an unresolved V gene, and the reason for the others is unknown. D and trimming come from the DNA, and the V and J calls and clone size come from that table. For this sample there are over 950 clones; around three quarters appear just once. Jointly, the top ten make up about 9.4% of the sample.

Its CDR3 holds 16 amino acids, cysteine through phenylalanine. The retained sequence is limited to the CDR3, 48 bases, with the frame set at the first base. V sheds 1 base and J sheds 0 bases, leaving 9 bases between their ends. From a lookup of the germline V gene, CDR1 and CDR2 are SGHAT and FQNNGV. The tumors sampled were post-treatment primary, local recurrence and metastasis specimens taken from patients with a poor prognosis. This clone was counted between two and nine times. Its antigen is currently not known. Per-nucleotide qualities are absent, and no much larger clonotype sits a single base away.

The receptor comes from a man between 25 and 39 years old with osteosarcoma. The age is the age at diagnosis. The rearrangement joined TRBV11-2 to TRBJ2-2, with the D gene too uncertain to name. The sample taken for sequencing was primary tumor tissue from soft tissue. The sample's cell subset or site label is to be understood as: resected primary osteosarcoma tumor. The DNA reads TGTGCCAGCAGCTTAGTCTCAAGCCCGAACACCGGGGAGCTGTTTTTT. Its translation is CASSLVSSPNTGELFF.